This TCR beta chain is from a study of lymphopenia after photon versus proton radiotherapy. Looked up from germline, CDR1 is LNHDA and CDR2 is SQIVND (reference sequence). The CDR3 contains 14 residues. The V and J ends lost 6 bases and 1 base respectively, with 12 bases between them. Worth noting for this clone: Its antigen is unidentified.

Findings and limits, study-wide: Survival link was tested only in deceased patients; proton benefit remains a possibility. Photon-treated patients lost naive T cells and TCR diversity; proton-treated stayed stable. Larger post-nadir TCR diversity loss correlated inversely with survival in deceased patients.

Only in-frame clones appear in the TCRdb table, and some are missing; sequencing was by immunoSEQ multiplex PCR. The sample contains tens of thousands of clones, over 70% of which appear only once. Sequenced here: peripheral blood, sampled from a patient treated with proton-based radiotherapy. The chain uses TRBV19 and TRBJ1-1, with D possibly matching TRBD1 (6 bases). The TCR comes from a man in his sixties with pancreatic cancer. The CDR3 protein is CASSYRETNTEAFF. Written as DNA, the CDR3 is TGTGCCAGTAGCTACAGGGAAACGAACACTGAAGCTTTCTTT.